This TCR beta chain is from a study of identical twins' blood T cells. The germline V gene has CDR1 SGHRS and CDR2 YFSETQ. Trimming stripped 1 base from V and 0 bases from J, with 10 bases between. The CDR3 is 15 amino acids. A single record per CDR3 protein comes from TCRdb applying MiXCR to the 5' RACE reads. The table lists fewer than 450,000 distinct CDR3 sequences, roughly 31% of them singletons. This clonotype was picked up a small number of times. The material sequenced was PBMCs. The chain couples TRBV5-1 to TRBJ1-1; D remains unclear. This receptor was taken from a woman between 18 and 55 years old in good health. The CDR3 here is CASSLSKVMNTEAFF. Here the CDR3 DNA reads TGCGCCAGCAGCTTGAGTAAGGTTATGAACACTGAAGCTTTCTTT.